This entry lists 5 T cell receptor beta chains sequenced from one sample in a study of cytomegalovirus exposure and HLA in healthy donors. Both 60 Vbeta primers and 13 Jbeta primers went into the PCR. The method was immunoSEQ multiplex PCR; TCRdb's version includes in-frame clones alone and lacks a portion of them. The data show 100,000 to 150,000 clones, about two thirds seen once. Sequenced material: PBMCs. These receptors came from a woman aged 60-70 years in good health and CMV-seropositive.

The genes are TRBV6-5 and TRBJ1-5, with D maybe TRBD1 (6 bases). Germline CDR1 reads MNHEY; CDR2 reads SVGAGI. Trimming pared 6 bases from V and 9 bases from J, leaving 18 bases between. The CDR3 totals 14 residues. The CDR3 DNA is TGTGCCAGCAGCCCCGACAGGTTGGTGCTGCCCCAGCATTTT. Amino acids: CASSPDRLVLPQHF.

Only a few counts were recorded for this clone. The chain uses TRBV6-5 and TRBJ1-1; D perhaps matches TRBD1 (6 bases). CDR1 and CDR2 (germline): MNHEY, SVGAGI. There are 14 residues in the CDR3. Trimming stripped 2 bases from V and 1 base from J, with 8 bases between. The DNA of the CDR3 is TGTGCCAGCAGTTACACGGACAGGAACACTGAAGCTTTCTTT. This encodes CASSYTDRNTEAFF.

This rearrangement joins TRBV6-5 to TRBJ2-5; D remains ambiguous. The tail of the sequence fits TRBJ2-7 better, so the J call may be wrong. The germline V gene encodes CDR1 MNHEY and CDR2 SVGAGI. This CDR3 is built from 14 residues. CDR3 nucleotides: TGTGCCAGCAGCCGAGAGAGCGTCTCCTACGAGCAGTACTTC. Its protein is CASSRESVSYEQYF.

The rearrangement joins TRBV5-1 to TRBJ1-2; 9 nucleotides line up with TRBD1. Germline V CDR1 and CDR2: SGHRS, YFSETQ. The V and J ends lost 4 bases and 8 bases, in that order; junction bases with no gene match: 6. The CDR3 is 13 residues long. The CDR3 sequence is CASSPQGAEGYTF. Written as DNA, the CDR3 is TGCGCCAGCAGCCCACAGGGGGCGGAGGGCTACACCTTC.

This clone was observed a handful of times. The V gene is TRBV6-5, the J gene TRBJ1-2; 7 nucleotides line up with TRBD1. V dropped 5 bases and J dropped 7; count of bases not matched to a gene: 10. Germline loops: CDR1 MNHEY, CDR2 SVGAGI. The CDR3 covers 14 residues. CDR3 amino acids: CASSPGGVPGGYTF. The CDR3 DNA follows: TGTGCCAGCAGTCCAGGGGGAGTGCCGGGTGGCTACACCTTC.